This T cell receptor (beta chain) was sequenced for a study of response to subunit inactivated influenza vaccine. This CDR3 region has 13 residues. Germline V gives CDR1 SGHRS, CDR2 YFSETQ. Trimming removed 4 bases from V and 5 bases from J, with 9 bases in between. MiXCR was run by TCRdb on the RT-PCR reads, yielding one entry per CDR3 protein. The profile shows roughly 790,000 distinct CDR3 sequences, approximately 22% of them singletons. This clonotype was observed a handful of times. This clonotype was sampled from a man aged 50-59 years who received an inactivated influenza vaccine. The V and J genes are TRBV5-1 and TRBJ2-2; no firm D call. Sequenced material: PBMCs from blood, taken about 5 days after vaccination. This chain's CDR3 is CASSPVVTGELFF. The DNA for the CDR3 is TGCGCCAGCAGCCCCGTTGTGACCGGGGAGCTGTTTTTT.